One and the same sample provided the 21 T cell receptor beta chains below, sequenced in a study of blood T cell repertoires in COVID-19. Sequencing was performed with immunoSEQ multiplex PCR; in TCRdb, only in-frame clones are kept and a portion is missing. The table shows some 210,000 clones, with approximately 80% occurring only once. The sequencing input was PBMCs or T cells enriched from blood (not recorded which). These TCRs come from a man in his forties who had recovered from COVID-19.

The CDR3 sequence is CASAKESRGAGNTIYF. DNA of the CDR3: TGTGCTAGTGCCAAGGAGAGCAGGGGTGCTGGAAACACCATATATTTT. The J gene is TRBJ1-3, the V gene TRBV12-5, with D tentatively TRBD1 (6 bases). The CDR3 is 16 amino acids. Germline lookup yields CDR1 LGHNT and CDR2 FRNRAP. Deletions cut 7 bases from V and 2 bases from J, with 18 bases between.

This rearrangement joins TRBV5-4 to TRBJ1-3, with D unresolved. Germline V gene lookup returns CDR1 SGHNT and CDR2 YYREEE (reference sequence). The CDR3 length is 13 residues. Trimming stripped 2 bases from V and 4 bases from J, with 7 bases between. CDR3 sequence (DNA): TGTGCCAGCAGCTTTAAATCCGGAAACACCATATATTTT. Amino acid sequence: CASSFKSGNTIYF. Based on the CDR3 plus reference TRBV5-4 and TRBJ1-3, the full variable domain is ETGVTQSPTHLIKTRGQQVTLRCSSQSGHNTVSWYQQALGQGPQFIFQYYREEENGRGNFPPRFSGLQFPNYSSELNVNALELDDSALYLCASSFKSGNTIYFGEGSWLTVV.

This clone occurred a few times. The genes are TRBV5-4 and TRBJ1-1; 8 bases map to TRBD1. This CDR3 has 16 residues. Germline values: CDR1 SGHNT, CDR2 YYREEE (reference sequence). Trimming cost V 4 bases and J 1 base; bases outside gene matches: 9. The CDR3, as DNA: TGTGCCAGCAGCCTAGGACAGGGTCGGAGGAACACTGAAGCTTTCTTT. It yields the protein CASSLGQGRRNTEAFF.

In its sample, this clone was seen once. J is TRBJ2-7 and V is TRBV14; D might be TRBD1 (6 bases). Germline values: CDR1 SGHDN, CDR2 FVKESK. V was trimmed by 4 bases and J by 2 bases, leaving 15 bases between them. This CDR3 region has 15 residues. The CDR3 spells CASSRTGTFTYEQYF. The DNA of the CDR3 is TGTGCCAGCAGCCGAACAGGGACATTCACCTACGAGCAGTACTTC.

This clone has more than one count but fewer than ten. J is TRBJ2-3 and V is TRBV7-9, with TRBD2 as a possible D gene (7 bases). CDR3 length: 16 amino acids. CDR1 is SEHNR and CDR2 is FQNEAQ in the germline V gene (reference sequence). The germline V and J ends were trimmed by 2 bases and 1 base, with 13 bases remaining between them. CDR3 coding DNA: TGTGCCAGCAGCTTACTGAGGGGGGGCGGCACAGATACGCAGTATTTT. This sequence encodes CASSLLRGGGTDTQYF. The full variable domain, with the rest looked up from reference TRBV7-9 and TRBJ2-3, is DTGVSQNPRHKITKRGQNVTFRCDPISEHNRLYWYRQTLGQGPEFLTYFQNEAQLEKSRLLSDRFSAERPKGSFSTLEIQRTEQGDSAMYLCASSLLRGGGTDTQYFGPGTRLTVL.

The chain joins TRBV5-1 to TRBJ1-2, with TRBD1 identical over 7 bases. V trimming: 4 bases; J trimming: 6 bases; junction bases outside the gene matches: 12. CDR1 is SGHRS and CDR2 is YFSETQ in the germline V gene. This CDR3 has 15 amino acids. This CDR3 reads CASSLRQGGGDGYTF. CDR3 DNA: TGCGCCAGCAGCCTACGACAGGGAGGTGGCGATGGCTACACCTTC.

The chain recombines TRBV11-2 with TRBJ1-1; D is possibly TRBD1 (6 bases). The CDR3 is 14 amino acids. Germline CDR1 reads SGHAT; CDR2 reads FQNNGV. Deletions cut 6 bases from V and 4 bases from J, with 15 bases between. The CDR3 is CASSITGIGTEAFF. The CDR3 DNA reads as TGTGCCAGCAGTATTACAGGGATAGGCACTGAAGCTTTCTTT. Combining the CDR3 with reference TRBV11-2 and TRBJ1-1 gives the whole variable domain EAGVAQSPRYKIIEKRQSVAFWCNPISGHATLYWYQQILGQGPKLLIQFQNNGVVDDSQLPKDRFSAERLKGVDSTLKIQPAKLEDSAVYLCASSITGIGTEAFFGQGTRLTVV.

The chain joins TRBV7-6 to TRBJ1-2; 10 nucleotides align to TRBD1. Germline V gene data show CDR1 as SGHVS and CDR2 as FNYEAQ. Trimming took 6 bases from V and 3 from J; bases not matched to a gene: 16. The CDR3 covers 18 residues. The chain's CDR3 is CASSKGTDRGLLHYGYTF. CDR3 sequence (DNA): TGTGCCAGCAGTAAAGGAACGGACAGGGGGTTACTCCACTATGGCTACACCTTC.

The chain couples TRBV30 to TRBJ2-5; 10 positions match TRBD1. V lost 3 bases and J lost 5; bases outside the gene matches: 12. Germline-derived CDR1 and CDR2 are GTSNPN and SVGIG (reference sequence). This CDR3 is built from 16 residues. CDR3 in amino acids: CAWSLTGTGERETQYF. CDR3 in DNA: TGTGCCTGGAGCCTCACCGGGACAGGGGAGAGGGAGACCCAGTACTTC.

The chain couples TRBV7-3 to TRBJ1-3; a possible D gene is TRBD1 (5 bases). The CDR3 length is 15 residues. From germline, CDR1 is SGHTA and CDR2 FQGTGA. V shed 3 bases and J shed 0 bases, with 9 bases lying between them. The CDR3 sequence: CASSLGGNSGNTIYF. The CDR3 coding sequence is TGTGCCAGCAGCTTGGGGGGAAACTCTGGAAACACCATATATTTT.

This chain connects TRBV3-1 (or the pseudogene TRBV3-2) to TRBJ1-1; 10 nucleotides align to TRBD1. Trimming removed 4 bases from V and 1 base from J; junction bases left unmatched: 12. This CDR3 spans 18 amino acids. Germline V gene data show CDR1 as LGHDT and CDR2 as YNNKEL (reference sequence). CDR3 sequence reads: CASSPPTGGSRGNTEAFF. The CDR3 DNA sequence: TGTGCCAGCAGCCCTCCGACAGGGGGCTCGAGGGGGAACACTGAAGCTTTCTTT.

This rearrangement joins TRBV25-1 to TRBJ1-6, with D unclear. The ends were cut back, 2 bases at V and 9 bases at J, with 8 bases in the middle. Germline V gives CDR1 MGHDK, CDR2 SYGVNS. The length of the CDR3 is 13 residues. The DNA of the CDR3 is TGTGCCAGCAGTGAACATGGGCTTTCACCCCTCCACTTT. Translation: CASSEHGLSPLHF.

This clone was seen only a few times. The V call is TRBV5-6, the J call TRBJ2-2, with 7 bases fitting TRBD1. Per germline, CDR1 SGHDT and CDR2 YYEEEE. The CDR3 contains 16 residues. V trimming: 3 bases; J trimming: 6 bases; junction bases outside the gene matches: 11. The chain's CDR3 is CASSSYRDRAPGELFF. CDR3 nucleotide sequence: TGTGCCAGCAGCTCCTACCGGGACAGAGCGCCCGGGGAGCTGTTTTTT. The variable domain in full, with the rest retrieved from reference TRBV5-6 and TRBJ2-2, is DAGVTQSPTHLIKTRGQQVTLRCSPKSGHDTVSWYQQALGQGPQFIFQYYEEEERQRGNFPDRFSGHQFPNYSSELNVNALLLGDSALYLCASSSYRDRAPGELFFGEGSRLTVL.

This sequence joins TRBV18 and TRBJ1-2; D not resolved. This CDR3 contains 16 residues. V was clipped by 0 bases and J by 0 bases, with 11 bases between them. The V gene's germline CDR1 is KGHSH and CDR2 LQKENI. In DNA, the CDR3 is TGTGCCAGCTCACCACCTGGACGGACTGCTAACTATGGCTACACCTTC. Translation gives CASSPPGRTANYGYTF. The full variable domain, in which reference TRBV18 and TRBJ1-2 provide the parts outside the CDR3, is NAGVMQNPRHLVRRRGQEARLRCSPMKGHSHVYWYRQLPEEGLKFMVYLQKENIIDESGMPKERFSAEFPKEGPSILRIQQVVRGDSAAYFCASSPPGRTANYGYTFGSGTRLTVV.

This clone was recorded many times. The chain links TRBV6-1 to TRBJ1-2; 7 nucleotides match TRBD1. The V gene's germline CDR1 is MNHNS and CDR2 SASEGT. There are 17 residues in the CDR3. With V trimmed by 2 bases and J by 4 bases, 13 bases remained unmatched. CDR3 loop: CASSESTGQVLTYGYTF. CDR3 in DNA: TGTGCCAGCAGTGAATCGACAGGGCAAGTGCTCACCTATGGCTACACCTTC.

The chain has TRBV6-2 or TRBV6-3 and TRBJ2-1; tentatively, D is TRBD1 (7 bases). This CDR3 is built from 14 residues. V was shortened by 5 bases and J by 7 bases, with 15 bases between the two germline ends. Germline CDR1 is MNHEY and CDR2 is SVGEGT. This CDR3 reads CASSLRQGGNEQFF. In nucleotides, the CDR3 is TGTGCCAGCAGTCTCCGACAGGGAGGTAATGAGCAGTTCTTC.

The chain uses TRBV30 and TRBJ2-2; D is perhaps TRBD2 (5 bases). The ends were cut back, 0 bases at V and 3 bases at J, with 11 bases in the middle. Germline-derived CDR1 and CDR2 are GTSNPN and SVGIG (reference sequence). The CDR3 is 15 amino acids. Here the CDR3 reads CAWSVRGIDTGELFF. CDR3 nucleotide sequence: TGTGCCTGGAGTGTACGAGGGATCGACACCGGGGAGCTGTTTTTT.

The chain links TRBV2 to TRBJ2-1, with 7 nucleotides matching TRBD2. V lost 7 bases and J lost 1; bases outside the gene matches: 13. Germline V gives CDR1 SNHLY, CDR2 FYNNEI. The CDR3 totals 17 residues. The CDR3 coding sequence is TGTGCCAGCACCAAATGGGGCTGGGGGGGGTCCTACAATGAGCAGTTCTTC. It is translated as CASTKWGWGGSYNEQFF.

The V gene is TRBV24-1, the J gene TRBJ2-1, with TRBD2 identical over 15 bases. V lost 3 bases, J lost 9 bases, and 14 bases stayed unmatched. The V gene's germline CDR1 is KGHDR and CDR2 SFDVKD. The CDR3 covers 19 residues. Written as DNA, the CDR3 is TGTGCCACCAGTGATCCCTACAGTGGACTAGCGGGAGGGCCGGGTGAGCAGTTCTTC. Encoded protein: CATSDPYSGLAGGPGEQFF.

V and J are TRBV13 and TRBJ2-7; TRBD1 agrees at 9 bases. CDR1 and CDR2 from the germline V gene are PRHDT and FYEKMQ (reference sequence). Germline trimming cut 0 bases from V and 3 bases from J; bases unmatched to any gene: 3. The CDR3 spans 15 residues. The CDR3 nucleotides are TGTGCCAGCAGCTTAGGAGGGGACAGGGTCTACGAGCAGTACTTC. Translation gives CASSLGGDRVYEQYF.

This chain uses TRBV5-4 with TRBJ2-7, with TRBD2 matching over 8 bases. The V and J ends lost 1 base and 2 bases, in that order; junction bases with no gene match: 8. Germline V gene data show CDR1 as SGHNT and CDR2 as YYREEE (reference sequence). CDR3 length: 16 amino acids. CDR3 region: CASSLTALAVPYEQYF. In DNA form, the CDR3 reads TGTGCCAGCAGCTTGACGGCACTAGCGGTCCCCTACGAGCAGTACTTC.